This entry lists 15 T cell receptor beta chains sequenced from one sample in a study of OX40 agonist ivuxolimab in advanced cancers. Only in-frame clones appear in the TCRdb table, and some are missing; sequencing was by immunoSEQ multiplex PCR. This table holds tens of thousands of clones, over 75% found once. The sequencing used CD4+ or CD8+ T cells sorted from blood, collected in a trial of the OX40 agonist ivuxolimab. These receptors were taken from an adult with an advanced solid tumor such as melanoma, head and neck, liver or kidney cancer.

V and J are TRBV11-2 and TRBJ1-2; D remains ambiguous. The CDR3 runs to 12 residues. Germline values: CDR1 SGHAT, CDR2 FQNNGV. Trimming stripped 3 bases from V and 4 bases from J, with 6 bases between. DNA for the CDR3: TGTGCCAGCAGCTTTAACGCCTATGGCTACACCTTC. As protein: CASSFNAYGYTF.

This chain joins TRBV28 and TRBJ2-7; TRBD1 aligns across 11 bases. CDR3 length equals 14 residues. CDR1 is MDHEN and CDR2 is SYDVKM in the germline V gene. The V and J ends lost 8 bases and 7 bases, in that order; junction bases with no gene match: 10. The CDR3 loop is CASLDRGLSYEQYF. The CDR3 DNA reads TGTGCCAGCTTGGACAGGGGGCTTTCGTATGAGCAGTACTTC. Full variable domain (outside the CDR3, taken from reference TRBV28 and TRBJ2-7): DVKVTQSSRYLVKRTGEKVFLECVQDMDHENMFWYRQDPGLGLRLIYFSYDVKMKEKGDIPEGYSVSREKKERFSLILESASTNQTSMYLCASLDRGLSYEQYFGPGTRLTVT.

This clone was observed a few times. V is TRBV30 and J is TRBJ1-1; D remains unclear. Per the germline V gene, CDR1 is GTSNPN and CDR2 is SVGIG (reference sequence). CDR3 length equals 12 residues. With 2 bases removed from V and 0 bases from J, the gap between germline ends came to 4 bases. Written as DNA, the CDR3 is TGTGCCTGGAGTCCAGTGAACACTGAAGCTTTCTTT. Amino acid sequence: CAWSPVNTEAFF.

This clone was picked up a small number of times. The chain has TRBV21-1 and TRBJ2-7; the table's D call, TRBD2, has no DNA check behind it. TRBV21-1 is annotated as a pseudogene. CDR3 length: 18 residues. In DNA form, the CDR3 reads TGTGCCAGCAGCCCCTGTACCATAGCGGGGGGGCCCCCCTACGAGCAGTACGTC. It codes for CASSPCTIAGGPPYEQYV.

V gene TRBV5-1 combines with J gene TRBJ2-6; the match to TRBD1 covers 7 bases. Unmatched junction bases numbered 5, after V lost 4 bases and J lost 4 bases. CDR1 and CDR2 (germline): SGHRS, YFSETQ. This CDR3 region has 15 residues. DNA of the CDR3: TGCGCCAGCAGCCCGGGACAGCCCGGGGCCAACGTCCTGACTTTC. It yields the protein CASSPGQPGANVLTF.

The V and J genes are TRBV11-2 and TRBJ1-2, with 9 positions matching TRBD1. V gave up 6 bases and J gave up 0 bases; unmatched junction bases: 5. This CDR3 spans 15 amino acids. Germline V gene data show CDR1 as SGHAT and CDR2 as FQNNGV. CDR3 loop: CASSDRGEPNYGYTF. The DNA for the CDR3 is TGTGCCAGCAGTGACAGGGGGGAACCTAACTATGGCTACACCTTC. Combining the CDR3 with reference TRBV11-2 and TRBJ1-2 gives the whole variable domain EAGVAQSPRYKIIEKRQSVAFWCNPISGHATLYWYQQILGQGPKLLIQFQNNGVVDDSQLPKDRFSAERLKGVDSTLKIQPAKLEDSAVYLCASSDRGEPNYGYTFGSGTRLTVV.

This chain connects TRBV9 to TRBJ2-3; a weak D match, TRBD1 (7 bases). Trimming pared 4 bases from V and 3 bases from J, leaving 21 bases between. Germline CDR1 and CDR2: SGDLS and YYNGEE. The CDR3 length is 17 residues. The CDR3 loop reads CASSLGGRGFGTDTQYF. Written as DNA, the CDR3 is TGTGCCAGCAGCCTAGGGGGCCGGGGGTTCGGGACAGATACGCAGTATTTT.

This clone was found once. The J gene is TRBJ2-1, the V gene TRBV9; 11 positions agree with TRBD2. This CDR3 is 15 amino acids long. V dropped 5 bases and J dropped 7; count of bases not matched to a gene: 8. The germline V gene has CDR1 SGDLS and CDR2 YYNGEE. The CDR3 reads CASSTSGGIWNEQFF. Here the CDR3 DNA reads TGTGCCAGCAGTACTAGCGGGGGCATTTGGAATGAGCAGTTCTTC.

V usage is TRBV19 and J usage is TRBJ2-7, with D possibly being TRBD1 (5 bases). Trimming cost V 5 bases and J 0 bases, with 11 bases left between them. Germline values: CDR1 LNHDA, CDR2 SQIVND (reference sequence). This CDR3 comprises 14 residues. The CDR3 spells CASSPGLSSYEQYF. The DNA of the CDR3 is TGTGCCAGTAGTCCAGGGTTAAGCTCCTACGAGCAGTACTTC. Using reference TRBV19 and TRBJ2-7 for the parts outside the CDR3, the full variable domain is DGGITQSPKYLFRKEGQNVTLSCEQNLNHDAMYWYRQDPGQGLRLIYYSQIVNDFQKGDIAEGYSVSREKKESFPLTVTSAQKNPTAFYLCASSPGLSSYEQYFGPGTRLTVT.

The chain links TRBV19 to TRBJ2-6; D possibly matches TRBD1 or TRBD2 (5 bases each). V lost 7 bases to trimming and J lost 4 bases, with 11 bases between them. Looked up from germline, CDR1 is LNHDA and CDR2 is SQIVND (reference sequence). The CDR3 covers 14 residues. The CDR3 reads CASIGTSGANVLTF. CDR3 in DNA: TGTGCCAGTATCGGGACGTCCGGGGCCAACGTCCTGACTTTC.

J is TRBJ1-1 and V is TRBV5-1; D is undetermined. The length of the CDR3 is 16 residues. The germline gives CDR1 SGHRS, CDR2 YFSETQ. Trimming pared 4 bases from V and 2 bases from J, leaving 18 bases between. The CDR3 nucleotides are TGCGCCAGCAGCCTGCCTCCGACACAGTTAAACACTGAAGCTTTCTTT. Amino acids: CASSLPPTQLNTEAFF.

The chain links TRBV5-5 to TRBJ1-5; D not resolved. CDR1 and CDR2 (germline): SGHKS, YYEKEE (reference sequence). This CDR3 spans 16 amino acids. With 1 base removed from V and 2 bases from J, the gap between germline ends came to 13 bases. The CDR3 sequence: CASSLFVGEGNQPQHF. The DNA of the CDR3 is TGTGCCAGCAGCTTGTTCGTGGGCGAGGGCAATCAGCCCCAGCATTTT.

The V call is TRBV28, the J call TRBJ2-3; 7 bases match TRBD2. V gave up 4 bases and J gave up 2 bases; unmatched junction bases: 12. CDR3 length: 17 residues. Germline CDR1 and CDR2: MDHEN and SYDVKM. CDR3 in DNA: TGTGCCAGCAGTTCCCTCCCGGGGGGAGGCTACACAGATACGCAGTATTTT. Translated, it gives CASSSLPGGGYTDTQYF.

The table lists this clone with a few counts. V and J are TRBV19 and TRBJ1-2; 9 bases align to TRBD1. Unmatched junction bases numbered 7, after V lost 7 bases and J lost 4 bases. CDR1 is LNHDA, CDR2 SQIVND, per germline (reference sequence). The CDR3 has 14 amino acids. The CDR3 spells CASTRGQGGYGYTF. The CDR3 region has the DNA TGTGCCAGTACCAGGGGACAGGGTGGCTATGGCTACACCTTC.

The gene calls are TRBV7-2 and TRBJ2-7; D is perhaps TRBD1 (5 bases). Germline values: CDR1 SGHTA, CDR2 FQGNSA. The CDR3 covers 14 residues. V lost 3 bases and J lost 5, with 14 bases in between. This CDR3 is CASSFFAQGHEQYF. The CDR3 DNA follows: TGTGCCAGCAGCTTTTTTGCGCAGGGCCACGAGCAGTACTTC. The whole variable domain, remainder taken from reference TRBV7-2 and TRBJ2-7, is GAGVSQSPSNKVTEKGKDVELRCDPISGHTALYWYRQSLGQGLEFLIYFQGNSAPDKSGLPSDRFSAERTGGSVSTLTIQRTQQEDSAVYLCASSFFAQGHEQYFGPGTRLTVT.